This passage covers 14 T cell receptor beta chains from one sample sequenced in a study of cytomegalovirus exposure and HLA in healthy donors (dated by TCRdb to 2017 to 2019). Libraries were constructed by the immunoSEQ multiplex PCR assay. The multiplex PCR relied on a mix of 60 forward primers for TCR Vbeta segments and 13 reverse primers for TCR Jbeta segments. Not all clones reach the TCRdb copy of this immuneACCESS table, which keeps in-frame sequences only. Checked studies attribute under half of the gap to unresolved V genes and leave the rest unexplained. The sample contains about 98,000 clones, 75% to 80% of them found a single time. The top ten clonotypes cover roughly 9.6% of the sample. The sequencing sample was made of PBMCs. Every receptor here comes from a male donor in good health and CMV-seropositive.

This clone was seen just once. This chain connects TRBV28 to TRBJ2-1, with D possibly being TRBD1 (6 bases). Germline loops: CDR1 MDHEN, CDR2 SYDVKM. The CDR3 spans 12 residues. Between the trimmed V and J ends, which lost 3 bases and 12 bases, there was a span of 12 bases. This chain's CDR3 is CASSFLLGGQFF. The CDR3 bases are TGTGCCAGCAGTTTCCTACTAGGGGGGCAGTTCTTC.

This chain links TRBV5-1 with TRBJ1-1, with 7 bases fitting TRBD1. The CDR3 length is 16 residues. The germline V gene encodes CDR1 SGHRS and CDR2 YFSETQ. Trimming removed 0 bases from V and 5 bases from J; junction bases left unmatched: 10. The CDR3 DNA is TGCGCCAGCAGCTTGGAAGGGGGCGCGAGTGGGACTGAAGCTTTCTTT. This gives the protein CASSLEGGASGTEAFF.

Written as DNA, the CDR3 is TGTGCCAGCAGCCCAGGGGGGACAGTGGGGACTGAAGCTTTCTTT. It specifies CASSPGGTVGTEAFF. The V gene is TRBV9, the J gene TRBJ1-1; TRBD1 agrees at 7 bases. The CDR3 sequence is 15 residues long. Looked up from germline, CDR1 is SGDLS and CDR2 is YYNGEE. V dropped 4 bases and J dropped 5; count of bases not matched to a gene: 11.

The chain has TRBV27 and TRBJ1-1; D not resolved. CDR1 is MNHEY, CDR2 SMNVEV, per germline (reference sequence). V was shortened by 2 bases and J by 4 bases, with 14 bases between the two germline ends. CDR3 length: 15 residues. CDR3 residues: CASSLGPSPATEAFF. The CDR3 coding sequence is TGTGCCAGCAGTTTAGGGCCCAGTCCGGCCACTGAAGCTTTCTTT.

The J gene is TRBJ1-1, the V gene TRBV18, with 8 bases that match TRBD1. The germline gives CDR1 KGHSH, CDR2 LQKENI. After removal of 3 bases from V and 4 bases from J, the junction contained 1 base not matched to a gene. The CDR3 extends over 13 amino acids. The CDR3 region has the DNA TGTGCCAGCTCACCGGACAGGGCCACTGAAGCTTTCTTT. Translated, it gives CASSPDRATEAFF.

This chain uses TRBV5-1 with TRBJ2-2; 8 positions agree with TRBD1. Germline V lookup: CDR1 SGHRS, CDR2 YFSETQ. This CDR3 has 16 amino acids. Trimming removed 0 bases from V and 8 bases from J; junction bases left unmatched: 9. CDR3 loop: CASSLAGTGFSGELFF. For the CDR3, the DNA is TGCGCCAGCAGCTTGGCCGGGACAGGTTTTTCTGGGGAGCTGTTTTTT.

The CDR3 here is CASSLAATTQETQYF. The CDR3 DNA sequence: TGTGCCAGCAGCTTGGCCGCGACTACACAAGAGACCCAGTACTTC. The gene calls are TRBV5-4 and TRBJ2-5; TRBD2 might be the D (5 bases). This CDR3 contains 15 residues. Trimming pared 0 bases from V and 2 bases from J, leaving 11 bases between. The germline V gene encodes CDR1 SGHNT and CDR2 YYREEE (reference sequence).

This chain joins TRBV29-1 and TRBJ1-2; D possibly corresponds to TRBD1 (5 bases). Deletions cut 0 bases from V and 5 bases from J, with 13 bases between. The germline V gene encodes CDR1 SQVTM and CDR2 ANQGSEA. The CDR3 has 14 residues. The CDR3 DNA is TGCAGCGTTGAAGACCGTCCGACAGTTTATGGCTACACCTTC. Translation: CSVEDRPTVYGYTF.

V is TRBV13 and J is TRBJ2-2, with TRBD2 matching 11 bases. The ends lost 3 bases at V and 3 bases at J; junction bases unmatched: 6. Germline V gene lookup returns CDR1 PRHDT and CDR2 FYEKMQ (reference sequence). The CDR3 is 17 amino acids. CDR3 sequence reads: CASSLLAGGLDTGELFF. The CDR3 region has the DNA TGTGCCAGCAGCTTGCTAGCGGGAGGACTCGACACCGGGGAGCTGTTTTTT.

J is TRBJ1-5 and V is TRBV14; the match to TRBD1 covers 7 bases. CDR3 length: 15 residues. In germline, CDR1 is SGHDN, CDR2 FVKESK. Losses at the gene ends were 4 bases for V and 0 bases for J; bases not matched to a gene: 3. CDR3 in amino acids: CASSPDRSSNQPQHF. DNA of the CDR3: TGTGCCAGCAGCCCGGACAGGAGTAGCAATCAGCCCCAGCATTTT. Full variable domain (outside the CDR3, taken from reference TRBV14 and TRBJ1-5): EAGVTQFPSHSVIEKGQTVTLRCDPISGHDNLYWYRRVMGKEIKFLLHFVKESKQDESGMPNNRFLAERTGGTYSTLKVQPAELEDSGVYFCASSPDRSSNQPQHFGDGTRLSIL.

V and J are TRBV7-8 and TRBJ2-7; 11 positions agree with TRBD2. With 8 bases clipped from V and 6 bases from J, the junction kept 9 bases outside the gene matches. The germline V gene has CDR1 SGHVS and CDR2 FQNEAQ. The CDR3 has 14 amino acids. In DNA form, the CDR3 reads TGTGCCAGCGGTAGTAGCGGGAGGGCCAGCGAGCAGTACTTC. This sequence encodes CASGSSGRASEQYF. The full variable domain, with the rest looked up from reference TRBV7-8 and TRBJ2-7, is GAGVSQSPRYKVAKRGQDVALRCDPISGHVSLFWYQQALGQGPEFLTYFQNEAQLDKSGLPSDRFFAERPEGSVSTLKIQRTQQEDSAVYLCASGSSGRASEQYFGPGTRLTVT.

This chain joins TRBV27 and TRBJ2-7, with D tentatively TRBD1 (6 bases). V gave up 2 bases and J gave up 7 bases, with 12 bases separating them. There are 13 residues in the CDR3. Germline V gives CDR1 MNHEY, CDR2 SMNVEV (reference sequence). The CDR3 here is CASSLGAQGEQYF. CDR3 nucleotides: TGTGCCAGCAGTTTAGGGGCCCAGGGGGAGCAGTACTTC.

The chain recombines TRBV5-5 with TRBJ2-2; 8 nucleotides match TRBD2. Germline V gene lookup returns CDR1 SGHKS and CDR2 YYEKEE (reference sequence). CDR3 length equals 13 residues. Trimming removed 4 bases from V and 5 bases from J; junction bases left unmatched: 1. The CDR3 DNA is TGTGCCAGCAGCCCGGGGGGGACCGGGGAGCTGTTTTTT. This gives the protein CASSPGGTGELFF.

The chain has TRBV6-6 and TRBJ2-1; no definite D call. CDR3 length: 14 amino acids. Trimming removed 3 bases at V and 0 bases at J, with 6 bases between. Germline V CDR1 and CDR2: MNHNY, SVGAGI (reference sequence). CDR3: CASSYRSSYNEQFF. As DNA, the CDR3 is TGTGCCAGCAGTTATAGGAGCTCCTACAATGAGCAGTTCTTC.